This entry concerns a single T cell receptor (beta chain). This sample is drawn from a study of blood T cell repertoires in COVID-19. As for the study in general: T cells, B-cell-depleted T cells, or PBMCs supplied cDNA or gDNA.

Libraries were prepared by immunoSEQ multiplex PCR; TCRdb keeps only in-frame clonotypes and omits some of them. The sample includes 120,000 to 150,000 clones, almost 85% of them seen just once. The germline CDR1 and CDR2 sequences are SGHNT and YYREEE (reference sequence). V lost 0 bases, J lost 10 bases, and 8 bases lay in between. This CDR3 comprises 13 residues. Sequenced: peripheral blood. The V and J genes are TRBV5-4 and TRBJ1-6; D ambiguous. This TCR derives from a human donor with acute or convalescent COVID-19. The donor label of this sample is uncertain. CDR3 amino acids: CASSLVGNSPLHF. CDR3 DNA: TGTGCCAGCAGCTTGGTCGGGAACTCACCCCTCCACTTT.